The source of this TCR beta chain is a study of T cell responses to AZD1222 COVID-19 vaccine. Germline V gene lookup returns CDR1 SGHTS and CDR2 YDEGEE. This CDR3 spans 13 amino acids. Trimming took 4 bases from V and 0 from J, leaving 7 bases between them. Clones were sequenced by immunoSEQ multiplex PCR, and TCRdb holds only the in-frame ones, with some missing. The sample shows over 100,000 clones, 84% of them seen only once. The source was peripheral blood, collected on day 0 of AZD1222 vaccination. This chain joins TRBV5-8 and TRBJ2-5; the D gene is possibly TRBD2 (6 bases). The origin of this receptor is an adult in good health. The chain's CDR3 is CASSPGDQETQYF. Written as DNA, the CDR3 is TGTGCCAGCAGCCCGGGGGACCAAGAGACCCAGTACTTC. The full variable domain, completed using reference TRBV5-8 and TRBJ2-5, is EAGVTQSPTHLIKTRGQQATLRCSPISGHTSVYWYQQALGLGLQFLLWYDEGEERNRGNFPPRFSGRQFPNYSSELNVNALELEDSALYLCASSPGDQETQYFGPGTRLLVL.